Listed below are T cell receptor beta chains from one sample, sequenced in a study of blood T cells in healthy people across ages. MiXCR, applied by TCRdb to the 5' RACE reads, yields one record per CDR3 protein. The table lists under 1,100,000 distinct CDR3 sequences, about 23% of them singletons. The data also belong to a second study, concerning T cells of mothers and their children.

Sequenced input: blood. Every receptor here comes from a girl aged 2 to 9 in good health. The CDR3 runs from the conserved cysteine through the conserved F or W. D genes are given only for firm matches. Not every row has a clone size; where given, it reads once, few, many or a size class.

D gene | J gene | V gene | clone size | CDR3 protein | CDR3 DNA
. | TRBJ1-2 | TRBV5-1 | . | CASSLAAADNYGYTF | TGCGCCAGCAGCTTAGCGGCGGCGGATAACTATGGCTACACCTTC
TRBD2 | TRBJ2-7 | TRBV7-6 | . | CASSPGLAGIHEQYF | TGTGCCAGCAGCCCTGGACTAGCGGGAATCCACGAGCAGTACTTC
. | TRBJ2-5 | TRBV13 | . | CASSPSPLQETQYF | TGTGCCAGCAGCCCCAGCCCACTGCAAGAGACCCAGTACTTC
. | TRBJ2-3 | TRBV12-3/TRBV12-4 | . | CASSSPTKQLSTDTQYF | TGTGCCAGCAGTTCCCCAACCAAACAACTCAGCACAGATACGCAGTATTTT
. | TRBJ2-1 | TRBV14 | few | CASSQAQVGWHYNEQFF | TGTGCCAGCAGCCAGGCCCAGGTGGGTTGGCATTACAATGAGCAGTTCTTC
TRBD2 | TRBJ2-1 | TRBV10-3 | . | CAIRDNSGSSYNEQFF | TGTGCCATCAGGGACAATAGCGGGTCATCCTACAATGAGCAGTTCTTC
. | TRBJ2-2 | TRBV21-1 | . | CASSKVTGVRTGELFF | TGTGCCAGCAGCAAAGTAACGGGGGTACGGACCGGGGAGCTGTTTTTT
TRBD1 | TRBJ2-7 | TRBV29-1 | . | CSVVPTGGPYEQYF | TGCAGCGTTGTGCCGACAGGGGGACCCTACGAGCAGTACTTC
. | TRBJ1-6 | TRBV7-9 | few | CASSISGQYSPLHF | TGTGCCAGCAGCATCTCAGGACAGTATTCACCCCTCCACTTT
. | TRBJ2-3 | TRBV7-3 | few | CASSLLRGDTQYF | TGTGCCAGCAGCTTACTGCGGGGAGATACGCAGTATTTT
. | TRBJ2-5 | TRBV6-1 | . | CASSKGDLLSKYQETQHF | TGTGCCAGCAGTAAGGGGGACCTACTGTCTAAGTACCAAGAGACCCAGCACTTC
. | TRBJ2-3 | TRBV20-1 | . | CSARDLRRLRTDTQYF | TGCAGTGCTAGAGATCTTAGGAGGTTGAGGACAGATACGCAGTATTTT
. | TRBJ2-7 | TRBV28 | . | CASSPWGSRATYEQYF | TGTGCCAGCAGTCCCTGGGGGTCAAGGGCGACCTACGAGCAGTACTTC
TRBD1 | TRBJ1-2 | TRBV6-2/TRBV6-3 | . | CASSSSQGPYGYTF | TGTGCCAGCAGTTCGTCACAGGGGCCCTATGGCTACACCTTC
. | TRBJ1-3 | TRBV20-1 | . | CSATGRGGSYSGNTIYF | TGCAGTGCTACAGGTCGAGGCGGCAGTTACTCTGGAAACACCATATATTTT
TRBD1 | TRBJ1-2 | TRBV5-1 | . | CASREDPGTGGVNYGYTF | TGCGCCAGCAGAGAAGACCCTGGGACAGGGGGCGTTAACTATGGCTACACCTTC
. | TRBJ2-7 | TRBV4-1 | . | CASSQVTVGGNEQYF | TGCGCCAGCAGCCAAGTAACTGTCGGGGGAAACGAGCAGTACTTC
. | TRBJ2-7 | TRBV6-5 | . | CATRDIVSYEQYF | TGTGCCACCCGGGATATAGTATCCTACGAGCAGTACTTC
. | TRBJ2-5 | TRBV21-1 | . | CASSKALRSGGKETQYF | TGTGCCAGCAGCAAAGCGCTTCGGAGCGGGGGAAAAGAGACCCAGTACTTC
. | TRBJ2-3 | TRBV27 | few | CASSLSSSADTQYF | TGTGCCAGCAGTTTATCGAGTAGTGCAGATACGCAGTATTTT
TRBD2 | TRBJ2-1 | TRBV5-6 | . | CASSFWPSGGNEQFF | TGTGCCAGCAGCTTTTGGCCTAGCGGGGGTAATGAGCAGTTCTTC
. | TRBJ2-7 | TRBV27 | . | CASSLSTPGGYEQYF | TGTGCCAGCAGTTTATCGACTCCCGGCGGGTACGAGCAGTACTTC
TRBD1 | TRBJ2-2 | TRBV5-1 | . | CASRPQGATGELFF | TGCGCCAGCAGACCACAGGGGGCTACCGGGGAGCTGTTTTTT
TRBD1 | TRBJ1-1 | TRBV28 | few | CASSTGTGPSEAFF | TGTGCCAGCAGTACCGGGACAGGGCCCTCTGAAGCTTTCTTT
. | TRBJ2-7 | TRBV7-2 | . | CASSFSIGPGPYEQYF | TGTGCCAGCAGCTTCTCTATAGGCCCCGGCCCCTACGAGCAGTACTTC
. | TRBJ2-5 | TRBV6-6 | few | CASNWTEIQETQYF | TGTGCCAGCAATTGGACAGAAATCCAAGAGACCCAGTACTTC
TRBD2 | TRBJ2-7 | TRBV20-1 | . | CSAMQPLAGPPYEQYF | TGCAGTGCTATGCAGCCACTAGCGGGACCACCCTACGAGCAGTACTTC
. | TRBJ2-7 | TRBV7-8 | few | CASSSQGTPYEQYF | TGTGCCAGCAGCTCGCAGGGTACGCCGTACGAGCAGTACTTC
. | TRBJ2-1 | TRBV2 | once | CASGPGGIYNEQFF | TGTGCCAGCGGCCCGGGCGGGATCTACAATGAGCAGTTCTTC
. | TRBJ1-4 | TRBV5-6 | few | CASSSRPDEKLFF | TGTGCCAGCAGCTCGAGACCGGATGAAAAACTGTTTTTT
. | TRBJ1-5 | TRBV6-5 | few | CASSYSRSNQPQHF | TGTGCCAGCAGTTACTCGAGATCCAATCAGCCCCAGCATTTT
. | TRBJ1-2 | TRBV6-5 | . | CASSYYAFWQGNYGYTF | TGTGCCAGCAGTTACTATGCGTTCTGGCAGGGGAACTATGGCTACACCTTC
TRBD2 | TRBJ2-1 | TRBV29-1 | . | CSVDSGRVYNEQFF | TGCAGCGTTGATAGCGGGAGAGTATACAATGAGCAGTTCTTC
TRBD1 | TRBJ2-7 | TRBV11-3 | few | CASSRQGHEQYF | TGTGCCAGCAGCCGACAGGGCCACGAGCAGTACTTC
. | TRBJ2-7 | TRBV11-3 | few | CASSPRGRQVEQYF | TGTGCCAGCAGCCCGAGGGGTCGACAAGTCGAGCAGTACTTC
. | TRBJ2-2 | TRBV10-2 | . | CASSESYGELFF | TGCGCCAGCAGTGAGTCTTACGGGGAGCTGTTTTTT
. | TRBJ2-5 | TRBV2 | few | CASKQYHGETQYF | TGTGCCAGCAAGCAGTACCACGGAGAGACCCAGTACTTC
. | TRBJ2-5 | TRBV10-3 | . | CAISESLHQETQYF | TGTGCCATCAGTGAAAGTCTACACCAAGAGACCCAGTACTTC
. | TRBJ2-1 | TRBV20-1 | . | CSARGTTSYNEQFF | TGCAGTGCTAGAGGGACTACCTCTTACAATGAGCAGTTCTTC
. | TRBJ1-4 | TRBV4-1 | . | CASSQTDGWGSEKLFF | TGCGCCAGCAGCCAAACGGACGGATGGGGATCTGAAAAACTGTTTTTT
TRBD2 | TRBJ2-7 | TRBV2 | few | CASSVAHGLAVYEQYF | TGTGCCAGCAGTGTAGCCCACGGACTAGCGGTGTACGAGCAGTACTTC
. | TRBJ2-7 | TRBV6-6 | . | CASKFGVSYEQYF | TGTGCCAGCAAGTTTGGGGTTTCCTACGAGCAGTACTTC
. | TRBJ1-1 | TRBV18 | few | CASSPGVLSEAFF | TGTGCCAGCTCACCAGGCGTTTTGAGTGAAGCTTTCTTT
. | TRBJ2-1 | TRBV24-1 | . | CASRDSNNEQFF | TGTGCCTCCCGGGACTCCAACAATGAGCAGTTCTTC
TRBD1 | TRBJ1-4 | TRBV12-3/TRBV12-4 | . | CASAHGTGREKLFF | TGTGCCAGCGCACACGGGACAGGTCGGGAAAAACTGTTTTTT
TRBD2 | TRBJ2-5 | TRBV4-1 | few | CASSQGTSGIHQETQYF | TGCGCCAGCAGCCAAGGGACTAGCGGGATACACCAAGAGACCCAGTACTTC
TRBD1 | TRBJ2-5 | TRBV11-2 | . | CASSPEVGTVLAQYF | TGTGCCAGCAGCCCAGAAGTTGGGACAGTTCTAGCCCAGTACTTC
TRBD2 | TRBJ2-7 | TRBV7-2 | . | CASSPADVSGGGYEQYF | TGTGCCAGCAGCCCGGCTGACGTTAGCGGGGGCGGGTACGAGCAGTACTTC
TRBD1 | TRBJ2-3 | TRBV19 | few | CASNDRDEESQYF | TGTGCCAGTAACGACAGGGACGAAGAATCGCAGTATTTT
TRBD1 | TRBJ2-7 | TRBV12-3/TRBV12-4 | . | CASSGQGDYEQYF | TGTGCCAGCAGTGGACAGGGGGACTACGAGCAGTACTTC
. | TRBJ1-4 | TRBV11-2 | . | CASSPSAGVVEKLFF | TGTGCCAGCAGCCCCTCGGCAGGGGTAGTTGAAAAACTGTTTTTT